This paragraph reports one TCR beta chain. The CDR3 consists of 11 residues. Looked up from germline, CDR1 is SGHNT and CDR2 is YYREEE (reference sequence). Between the trimmed V and J ends, which lost 2 bases and 7 bases, there was a span of 6 bases. Here immunoSEQ multiplex PCR was the method, and the copy in TCRdb shows in-frame clones only, minus some. The table has fewer than 15,000 clones, roughly four fifths seen once; the top ten hold 20% to 30%. This sample was taken from a study of graft-versus-host responses after intestinal transplantation. The origin of this receptor is a human patient who received an intestinal transplant, so some T cells may come from the graft donor. The sequenced sample was PBMCs, obtained after intestinal transplantation. The chain combines TRBV5-4 with TRBJ1-1; D is undetermined. The CDR3 nucleotides read TGTGCCAGCAGCTTCCGAAGTGAAGCTTTCTTT. Translated, it gives CASSFRSEAFF.